One and the same sample provided the 14 T cell receptor beta chains below, sequenced in a study of T cell changes during pregnancy in multiple sclerosis. Profiled with immunoSEQ multiplex PCR; TCRdb holds only in-frame clones, not every one. The sample has 30,000 to 40,000 clones; 85% to 95% are singletons. The specimen comprised CD8+ T cells from peripheral blood mononuclear cells, sampled in the third trimester of pregnancy. The receptors come from a female donor with multiple sclerosis, enrolled in a pregnancy study.

V and J are TRBV29-1 and TRBJ1-2; 7 nucleotides line up with TRBD1. The V segment lost 0 bases and the J segment 3 bases; nucleotides outside the gene matches: 4. CDR3 length: 14 amino acids. Germline V gene lookup returns CDR1 SQVTM and CDR2 ANQGSEA. The CDR3 region is CSVEDFDRDYGYTF. CDR3 in DNA: TGCAGCGTTGAAGATTTCGACAGGGACTATGGCTACACCTTC.

This chain joins TRBV5-1 and TRBJ2-1; 10 bases agree with TRBD2. The CDR3 has 15 residues. Germline CDR1 is SGHRS and CDR2 is YFSETQ. V dropped 1 base and J dropped 8; count of bases not matched to a gene: 6. CDR3 region: CASSLHLAGEYEQFF. The CDR3 DNA is TGCGCCAGCAGCTTGCATCTAGCGGGGGAATATGAGCAGTTCTTC. Full variable domain (remainder filled in from reference TRBV5-1 and TRBJ2-1): KAGVTQTPRYLIKTRGQQVTLSCSPISGHRSVSWYQQTPGQGLQFLFEYFSETQRNKGNFPGRFSGRQFSNSRSEMNVSTLELGDSALYLCASSLHLAGEYEQFFGPGTRLTVL.

The gene calls are TRBV5-1 and TRBJ2-1; the match to TRBD2 covers 11 bases. The V segment lost 0 bases and the J segment 8 bases; nucleotides outside the gene matches: 7. The CDR3 loop spans 16 amino acids. Per germline, CDR1 SGHRS and CDR2 YFSETQ. CDR3 loop: CASSLDGTSGTHEQFF. The DNA of the CDR3 is TGCGCCAGCAGCTTGGATGGGACTAGCGGTACGCATGAGCAGTTCTTC.

Remarks on this clone: A far larger clone is one base from this, pointing to a likely read error. The chain recombines TRBV2 with TRBJ1-2; no clear D. Per germline, CDR1 SNHLY and CDR2 FYNNEI. This CDR3 comprises 11 residues. V lost 3 bases to trimming and J lost 4 bases, with 3 bases between them. In nucleotides, the CDR3 is TGTGCCAGCAGTGACAGCTATGGCTACACCTTC. Protein product: CASSDSYGYTF.

The chain uses TRBV5-8 and TRBJ2-3, with 9 bases identical to TRBD2. From germline, CDR1 is SGHTS and CDR2 YDEGEE. This CDR3 has 18 amino acids. With V trimmed by 4 bases and J by 1 base, 13 bases remained unmatched. The CDR3 loop reads CASSPPTHSSGGTDTQYF. The CDR3 region has the DNA TGTGCCAGCAGCCCACCCACACACTCTAGCGGGGGCACAGATACGCAGTATTTT.

This clone was seen just once. The chain uses TRBV4-1 and TRBJ2-7, with D maybe TRBD2 (5 bases). This CDR3 comprises 14 residues. Between the trimmed V and J ends, which lost 2 bases and 7 bases, there was a span of 15 bases. Germline lookup yields CDR1 MGHRA and CDR2 YSYEKL. CDR3 amino acids: CASSQTQVRGEQYF. CDR3 nucleotide sequence: TGCGCCAGCAGCCAAACCCAAGTACGGGGTGAGCAGTACTTC.

The chain carries TRBV13 and TRBJ1-6; D is perhaps TRBD1 (6 bases). Germline assignment: CDR1 PRHDT and CDR2 FYEKMQ (reference sequence). The V and J ends lost 4 bases and 7 bases respectively, with 20 bases between them. The CDR3 spans 17 residues. In DNA form, the CDR3 reads TGTGCCAGCAGCTCCCGGACAGATTTTTCGCGGAATTCACCCCTCCACTTT. As protein: CASSSRTDFSRNSPLHF.

The chain employs TRBV14 and TRBJ2-7; 7 bases are a match to TRBD1. Germline V gene sequence: CDR1 SGHDN, CDR2 FVKESK. V shed 6 bases and J 0 bases; nucleotides not matched to a gene: 5. This CDR3 has 14 amino acids. This CDR3 is CASSLGQISYEQYF. DNA of the CDR3: TGTGCCAGCAGTCTGGGACAGATCTCCTACGAGCAGTACTTC. Complete variable domain (other parts from reference TRBV14 and TRBJ2-7): EAGVTQFPSHSVIEKGQTVTLRCDPISGHDNLYWYRRVMGKEIKFLLHFVKESKQDESGMPNNRFLAERTGGTYSTLKVQPAELEDSGVYFCASSLGQISYEQYFGPGTRLTVT.

The rearrangement links TRBV27 to TRBJ2-5; TRBD2 might be the D (5 bases). Germline CDR1 is MNHEY and CDR2 is SMNVEV (reference sequence). Trimming shortened V by 3 bases and J by 0 bases, and 11 bases separated the two germline ends. The CDR3 runs 15 residues. CDR3 coding DNA: TGTGCCAGCAGTTTCCCCGGGGTTTACCAAGAGACCCAGTACTTC. This gives the protein CASSFPGVYQETQYF.

This chain connects TRBV10-3 to TRBJ2-7; the match to TRBD1 covers 7 bases. The CDR3 runs 13 residues. Germline V gene data show CDR1 as ENHRY and CDR2 as SYGVKD. The J segment lost 1 base and the V segment lost 6 bases, leaving 3 bases of the junction unmatched. The chain's CDR3 is CAISWDSSYEQYF. The CDR3 region has the DNA TGTGCCATCAGCTGGGACAGTTCCTACGAGCAGTACTTC.

The chain couples TRBV9 to TRBJ2-7; perhaps TRBD1 as D (5 bases). The germline V gene has CDR1 SGDLS and CDR2 YYNGEE. The CDR3 sequence is 13 residues long. Trimming took 0 bases from V and 6 from J, leaving 10 bases between them. The DNA of the CDR3 is TGTGCCAGCAGCGTAGCCAGGGTTGGCGAGCAGTACTTC. As protein: CASSVARVGEQYF.

This chain connects TRBV11-2 to TRBJ2-7; D gene ambiguous. CDR3 size: 14 residues. The V end lost 5 bases, the J end lost 1 base, and 12 bases lay between the germline ends. Germline V CDR1 and CDR2: SGHAT, FQNNGV. This CDR3 is CASSAQVASYEQYF. The CDR3 DNA sequence: TGTGCCAGCAGCGCCCAGGTGGCATCCTACGAGCAGTACTTC. Drawing the rest from reference TRBV11-2 and TRBJ2-7, the complete variable domain is EAGVAQSPRYKIIEKRQSVAFWCNPISGHATLYWYQQILGQGPKLLIQFQNNGVVDDSQLPKDRFSAERLKGVDSTLKIQPAKLEDSAVYLCASSAQVASYEQYFGPGTRLTVT.

The chain uses TRBV2 and TRBJ2-1; 7 nucleotides match TRBD2. Looked up from germline, CDR1 is SNHLY and CDR2 is FYNNEI. The CDR3 runs to 14 residues. Trimming removed 1 base from V and 4 bases from J; junction bases left unmatched: 1. CDR3 sequence: CASSEGGGYNEQFF. In DNA, the CDR3 is TGTGCCAGCAGTGAAGGGGGAGGGTACAATGAGCAGTTCTTC.

V and J are TRBV2 and TRBJ2-7; 8 bases line up with TRBD1. CDR1 is SNHLY, CDR2 FYNNEI, per germline. V trimming: 7 bases; J trimming: 7 bases; junction bases outside the gene matches: 18. The CDR3 is made up of 16 amino acids. This CDR3 reads CASTEFFGTGGWEQYF. CDR3 DNA sequence: TGTGCCAGCACCGAATTTTTCGGGACAGGCGGATGGGAGCAGTACTTC. Supplemented by reference TRBV2 and TRBJ2-7, the full variable domain reads EPEVTQTPSHQVTQMGQEVILRCVPISNHLYFYWYRQILGQKVEFLVSFYNNEISEKSEIFDDQFSVERPDGSNFTLKIRSTKLEDSAMYFCASTEFFGTGGWEQYFGPGTRLTVT.